The 17 T cell receptor beta chains below all came from one sample that was sequenced in a study of cytomegalovirus exposure and HLA in healthy donors. PCR amplification relied on 60 Vbeta primers (plus 13 Jbeta primers). The table came from immunoSEQ multiplex PCR; TCRdb's copy has only in-frame clones and leaves some out. This table holds under 150,000 clones, around 78% found once. The sample comprised PBMCs. Receptors originate from a female donor in good health and CMV-seropositive.

CDR3 coding DNA: TGTGCCAGCAGCCGCGCCGGGGGGCTAGGCTATGGCTACACCTTC. Protein sequence: CASSRAGGLGYGYTF. The V and J genes are TRBV7-9 and TRBJ1-2; TRBD1 might be the D (6 bases). The CDR3 runs to 15 residues. Trimming pared 5 bases from V and 4 bases from J, leaving 17 bases between. Germline V gene lookup returns CDR1 SEHNR and CDR2 FQNEAQ (reference sequence).

V gene TRBV7-9 combines with J gene TRBJ1-5; 7 bases are shared with TRBD1. The CDR3 extends over 16 amino acids. The germline V gene encodes CDR1 SEHNR and CDR2 FQNEAQ (reference sequence). V shed 4 bases and J 4 bases; nucleotides not matched to a gene: 10. The CDR3 region is CASSSTGANFNQPQHF. The CDR3 nucleotides are TGTGCCAGCAGCTCCACAGGGGCTAACTTTAATCAGCCCCAGCATTTT.

The chain combines TRBV5-1 with TRBJ1-4, with 8 bases matching TRBD1. CDR3 length: 14 amino acids. V was clipped by 4 bases and J by 7 bases; unmatched bases: 6. The germline V gene has CDR1 SGHRS and CDR2 YFSETQ. Here the CDR3 reads CASSAGQGGEKLFF. CDR3 coding DNA: TGCGCCAGCAGCGCCGGACAGGGCGGTGAAAAACTGTTTTTT.

The chain carries TRBV4-1 and TRBJ2-1; 7 bases agree with TRBD1. This CDR3 comprises 17 residues. Trimming cost V 0 bases and J 7 bases; bases outside gene matches: 12. Germline CDR1 reads MGHRA; CDR2 reads YSYEKL. CDR3 in DNA: TGCGCCAGCAGCCAAGATTCCAGGGACAGCCTTAGGAATGAGCAGTTCTTC. Translation: CASSQDSRDSLRNEQFF.

This chain connects TRBV2 to TRBJ1-4; 7 bases map to TRBD1. This CDR3 comprises 13 residues. V was clipped by 5 bases and J by 5 bases; unmatched bases: 2. Germline-derived CDR1 and CDR2 are SNHLY and FYNNEI. The CDR3 DNA is TGTGCCAGCAGTATACAGGGGAATGAAAAACTGTTTTTT. As protein: CASSIQGNEKLFF.

The V and J genes are TRBV4-2 and TRBJ2-5; D is uncertain. V was pared by 0 bases and J by 3 bases, with 8 bases between. Germline lookup yields CDR1 LGHNA and CDR2 YNFKEQ. The CDR3 runs 14 residues. CDR3 nucleotide sequence: TGTGCCAGCAGCCAAGATGAGGCGGAAGAGACCCAGTACTTC. Protein sequence: CASSQDEAEETQYF.

This clone has a single count. The chain combines TRBV6-1 with TRBJ2-3, with 7 bases aligning to TRBD1. This CDR3 comprises 16 residues. CDR1 is MNHNS, CDR2 SASEGT, per germline. With V trimmed by 4 bases and J by 1 base, 8 bases remained unmatched. The DNA for the CDR3 is TGTGCCAGCAGTGGACAGGGCTATGTAGGCACAGATACGCAGTATTTT. The encoded protein is CASSGQGYVGTDTQYF.

This sequence joins TRBV11-2 and TRBJ2-3; a weak D match, TRBD2 (5 bases). This CDR3 contains 14 residues. V lost 5 bases, J lost 2 bases, and 11 bases lay in between. Per germline, CDR1 SGHAT and CDR2 FQNNGV. CDR3 region: CASSLSGVTDTQYF. DNA for the CDR3: TGTGCCAGCAGCCTATCCGGGGTCACAGATACGCAGTATTTT.

This chain uses TRBV7-9 with TRBJ2-7; 15 positions agree with TRBD2. The V gene's germline CDR1 is SEHNR and CDR2 FQNEAQ (reference sequence). V dropped 5 bases and J dropped 5; count of bases not matched to a gene: 7. The CDR3 covers 16 residues. For the CDR3, the DNA is TGTGCCAGCAGCACTGGGACTAGCGGGGGGATACACGAGCAGTACTTC. This encodes CASSTGTSGGIHEQYF. The full variable domain, with the rest looked up from reference TRBV7-9 and TRBJ2-7, is DTGVSQNPRHKITKRGQNVTFRCDPISEHNRLYWYRQTLGQGPEFLTYFQNEAQLEKSRLLSDRFSAERPKGSFSTLEIQRTEQGDSAMYLCASSTGTSGGIHEQYFGPGTRLTVT.

The chain recombines TRBV20-1 with TRBJ1-2; possible D gene TRBD1, 5 bases. Germline V gene data show CDR1 as DFQATT and CDR2 as SNEGSKA (reference sequence). The V end was cut by 5 bases, the J end by 6 bases, with 7 bases between. The CDR3 runs 10 residues. The CDR3 protein is CSAWGDGYTF. The CDR3 bases are TGCAGTGCTTGGGGGGATGGCTACACCTTC.

This clone was seen a handful of times. The chain couples TRBV10-3 to TRBJ2-3; the match to TRBD2 covers 8 bases. CDR3 length: 13 residues. CDR1 is ENHRY and CDR2 is SYGVKD in the germline V gene. The V segment lost 7 bases and the J segment 2 bases; nucleotides outside the gene matches: 2. CDR3: CAIKREPTDTQYF. DNA for the CDR3: TGTGCCATCAAGCGGGAGCCCACAGATACGCAGTATTTT.

This chain links TRBV27 with TRBJ2-5; possible D gene TRBD2, 7 bases. The germline V gene has CDR1 MNHEY and CDR2 SMNVEV (reference sequence). This CDR3 spans 14 amino acids. The ends were cut back, 9 bases at V and 3 bases at J, with 17 bases in the middle. As DNA, the CDR3 is TGTGCCAGTCGGGGGGTGGGGGCCAAAGAGACCCAGTACTTC. It yields the protein CASRGVGAKETQYF.

The gene calls are TRBV29-1 and TRBJ2-2, with D possibly TRBD2 on 5 matching bases. V was cut by 0 bases and J by 2 bases, with 13 bases left in between. The CDR3 contains 16 residues. CDR1 is SQVTM and CDR2 is ANQGSEA in the germline V gene. The CDR3 reads CSVEDPGSVNTGELFF. The CDR3 DNA follows: TGCAGCGTTGAAGATCCGGGGAGTGTCAACACCGGGGAGCTGTTTTTT.

The gene calls are TRBV18 and TRBJ2-5; D possibly corresponds to TRBD1 (6 bases). V was trimmed by 5 bases and J by 5 bases, leaving 15 bases between them. Germline V gene data show CDR1 as KGHSH and CDR2 as LQKENI. CDR3 length equals 14 residues. This CDR3 is CASSGASGEETQYF. The DNA of the CDR3 is TGTGCCAGCTCAGGGGCTTCAGGGGAGGAGACCCAGTACTTC.

The chain recombines TRBV12-5 with TRBJ1-5, with a weak D call TRBD1 (6 bases). CDR3 size: 16 residues. V was shortened by 3 bases and J by 7 bases, with 19 bases between the two germline ends. The germline V gene encodes CDR1 LGHNT and CDR2 FRNRAP. This CDR3 is CASGLKVRGVYQPQHF. CDR3 nucleotide sequence: TGTGCTAGTGGTTTAAAGGTCAGGGGAGTATACCAGCCCCAGCATTTT.

This clone was observed a handful of times. J is TRBJ1-4 and V is TRBV10-3, with 10 nucleotides matching TRBD1. J was trimmed by 8 bases and V by 4 bases; bases with no gene match: 7. There are 15 residues in the CDR3. Germline CDR1 and CDR2: ENHRY and SYGVKD. The CDR3 nucleotides read TGTGCCATCAGTGCGGCCGGGACAGGGGACGAAAAACTGTTTTTT. Its protein product is CAISAAGTGDEKLFF.

This chain uses TRBV7-3 with TRBJ1-2; D may be TRBD1 (6 bases). This CDR3 contains 14 residues. Germline values: CDR1 SGHTA, CDR2 FQGTGA. V was cut by 0 bases and J by 2 bases, with 7 bases left in between. CDR3 sequence (DNA): TGTGCCAGCAGCTTAACGGACAGCAACTATGGCTACACCTTC. It codes for CASSLTDSNYGYTF.